Each of the 12 T cell receptor beta chains below was sequenced from the same sample in a study of identical twins. TCRdb redid the calling of the 5' RACE reads with MiXCR, one entry per CDR3 protein. The profile shows about 530,000 distinct CDR3 sequences, under 25% of them singletons. These data are also associated with another study on yellow fever vaccine responses in identical twins.

Sample: CD4+ T cells sorted from blood. These receptors were obtained from a woman between 18 and 29 years old in good health.

This clonotype was recorded at least ten times. V usage is TRBV3-1 and J usage is TRBJ2-5; tentatively, D is TRBD1 (5 bases). Trimming pared 2 bases from V and 6 bases from J, leaving 16 bases between. CDR3 length: 15 amino acids. Germline V gives CDR1 LGHDT, CDR2 YNNKEL (reference sequence). Here the CDR3 DNA reads TGTGCCAGCAGCCAAAACCCGTCAGGGTTGAAGACCCAGTACTTC. This codes for CASSQNPSGLKTQYF.

This clonotype came up a few times. The rearrangement links TRBV15 to TRBJ2-1; D not certain. In germline, CDR1 is LNHNV, CDR2 YYDKDF (reference sequence). Trimming removed 0 bases from V and 1 base from J, with 7 bases in between. CDR3 length: 15 amino acids. The DNA for the CDR3 is TGTGCCACCAGCAGAGATACGGGTTCCTACAATGAGCAGTTCTTC. Its protein product is CATSRDTGSYNEQFF.

The sample holds a few counts of this clonotype. This chain links TRBV20-1 with TRBJ2-4; TRBD2 might be the D (5 bases). V lost 2 bases to trimming and J lost 0 bases, with 17 bases between them. The germline V gene encodes CDR1 DFQATT and CDR2 SNEGSKA (reference sequence). The CDR3 is 17 amino acids. This chain's CDR3 is CSARTSDLKIAKNIQYF. In DNA form, the CDR3 reads TGCAGTGCTAGAACTTCGGACTTAAAAATAGCCAAAAACATTCAGTACTTC.

This clonotype was counted between two and nine times. The chain recombines TRBV10-3 with TRBJ2-2; no clear D. The CDR3 extends over 14 amino acids. V dropped 0 bases and J dropped 6 bases, with 8 bases sitting between them. In germline, CDR1 is ENHRY, CDR2 SYGVKD. CDR3 coding DNA: TGTGCCATCAGTGAGTCCGTAGTGCCCGGGGAGCTGTTTTTT. Translated: CAISESVVPGELFF.

This clonotype was detected ten times or more. This chain joins TRBV12-3 or TRBV12-4 and TRBJ1-5; perhaps TRBD1 as D (6 bases). The CDR3 extends over 14 amino acids. Trimming pared 4 bases from V and 4 bases from J, leaving 11 bases between. CDR3 sequence reads: CASSWQQGNQPQHF. CDR3 in DNA: TGTGCCAGCAGTTGGCAACAGGGTAATCAGCCCCAGCATTTT.

The DNA of the CDR3 is TGTGCCAGCAGTGAGACAGCTGGGGCCAACGTCCTGACTTTC. Protein: CASSETAGANVLTF. The V gene is TRBV25-1, the J gene TRBJ2-6, with TRBD1 as a possible D gene (5 bases). The germline V gene has CDR1 MGHDK and CDR2 SYGVNS. This CDR3 spans 14 amino acids. Trimming took 3 bases from V and 2 from J, leaving 5 bases between them.

This clonotype was counted between two and nine times. V usage is TRBV7-9 and J usage is TRBJ2-3; 7 bases agree with TRBD2. The J segment lost 7 bases and the V segment lost 3 bases, leaving 10 bases of the junction unmatched. Germline-derived CDR1 and CDR2 are SEHNR and FQNEAQ (reference sequence). This CDR3 contains 15 residues. CDR3 DNA: TGTGCCAGCAGCTTGTCGGCGGGGGAGGGAAATACGCAGTATTTT. As protein: CASSLSAGEGNTQYF.

This clonotype was counted a few times. This chain's CDR3 is CASSFGLAGSRETQYF. The CDR3 DNA reads TGTGCCAGCAGCTTCGGACTAGCGGGAAGCCGGGAGACCCAGTACTTC. The chain combines TRBV7-9 with TRBJ2-5; 12 nucleotides match TRBD2. Trimming took 3 bases from V and 5 from J; bases not matched to a gene: 7. CDR1 is SEHNR, CDR2 FQNEAQ, per germline (reference sequence). CDR3 length equals 16 residues.

The chain links TRBV7-2 to TRBJ2-1; 9 bases map to TRBD2. The V segment lost 1 base and the J segment 8 bases; nucleotides outside the gene matches: 12. The CDR3 contains 17 residues. In germline, CDR1 is SGHTA, CDR2 FQGNSA. Here the CDR3 DNA reads TGTGCCAGCAGCTTAGTAGCCGGGGGTCTAGCGGGACATGAGCAGTTCTTC. Residues: CASSLVAGGLAGHEQFF.

This clonotype was found a few times. The chain carries TRBV29-1 and TRBJ2-3; a possible D gene is TRBD2 (7 bases). CDR3 size: 15 residues. Germline V gives CDR1 SQVTM, CDR2 ANQGSEA. Trimming took off 6 bases at V and 3 bases at J, with 19 bases between the two ends. CDR3 residues: CSVPPVGGQTDTQYF. For the CDR3, the DNA is TGCAGCGTCCCCCCGGTGGGGGGGCAAACAGATACGCAGTATTTT.

This clonotype was found many times. Relative to the germline gene, one junction end is altered; a read error may explain this. The rearrangement links TRBV5-1 to TRBJ2-2; D gene unclear. The CDR3 has 13 amino acids. Germline V gene lookup returns CDR1 SGHRS and CDR2 YFSETQ. The CDR3 here is CASSLTETGELFF. CDR3 sequence (DNA): TGTGCCAGCAGTTTAACCGAAACCGGGGAGCTGTTTTTT.

The chain is built from TRBV13 and TRBJ2-3, with D unclear. CDR3 length: 16 residues. V shed 4 bases and J shed 2 bases, with 16 bases lying between them. Germline loops: CDR1 PRHDT, CDR2 FYEKMQ (reference sequence). The CDR3 is CASSSRPRRNTDTQYF. The DNA for the CDR3 is TGTGCCAGCAGCTCCCGCCCTAGGAGAAACACAGATACGCAGTATTTT.